A selection of T cell receptor beta chains follows, all from one sample in a study of cytomegalovirus exposure and HLA in healthy donors. Sequencing used immunoSEQ multiplex PCR; TCRdb keeps in-frame clones, though not all of them. This sample has some 250,000 clones, with about 80% found just once. The sequencing input was PBMCs. The receptors here all came from a woman aged 55-70 years in good health and CMV-seropositive. CDR3s include the opening cysteine and the closing phenylalanine or tryptophan. The D gene is left open where the match is weak. A row's size may be missing; if present it is once, few, many or a size class.

d_gene: TRBD2
j_gene: TRBJ2-1
v_gene: TRBV7-9
abundance: .
CDR3nt: TGTGCCAGCAGCTTAGCAGCGGGAGCCGCTGACAATGAGCAGTTCTTC
CDR3aa: CASSLAAGAADNEQFF

d_gene: .
j_gene: TRBJ1-1
v_gene: TRBV6-1
abundance: .
CDR3nt: TGTGCCAGCACCCGCAGGGGCGGGACTGAAGCTTTCTTT
CDR3aa: CASTRRGGTEAFF

d_gene: .
j_gene: TRBJ2-2
v_gene: TRBV30
abundance: .
CDR3nt: TGTGCCTGGAATCCAGGGTCGCTCACCGGGGAGCTGTTTTTT
CDR3aa: CAWNPGSLTGELFF

d_gene: .
j_gene: TRBJ1-2
v_gene: TRBV28
abundance: .
CDR3nt: TGTGCCAGCAGTTCCGCGCAGGGCGGCTATGGCTACACCTTC
CDR3aa: CASSSAQGGYGYTF

d_gene: TRBD2
j_gene: TRBJ2-1
v_gene: TRBV6-1
abundance: .
CDR3nt: TGTGCCAGCAGCGGACTAGCGGCTGGGCATAATGAGCAGTTCTTC
CDR3aa: CASSGLAAGHNEQFF

d_gene: .
j_gene: TRBJ2-1
v_gene: TRBV4-2
abundance: .
CDR3nt: TGTGCCAGCAGCCAAGAGCTGAGGCTGAATGAGCAGTTCTTC
CDR3aa: CASSQELRLNEQFF

d_gene: TRBD2
j_gene: TRBJ2-1
v_gene: TRBV5-1
abundance: .
CDR3nt: TGCGCCAGCAGCTCGAACCTAGCGGGAGGGAATGAGCAGTTCTTC
CDR3aa: CASSSNLAGGNEQFF

d_gene: .
j_gene: TRBJ2-7
v_gene: TRBV5-6
abundance: .
CDR3nt: TGTGCCAGCAGCTGGGGAGATTACTACGAGCAGTACTTC
CDR3aa: CASSWGDYYEQYF

d_gene: TRBD1
j_gene: TRBJ2-2
v_gene: TRBV6-1
abundance: .
CDR3nt: TGTGCCAGCAGTGGGGCTCTGGGACAGGGATACACCGGGGAGCTGTTTTTT
CDR3aa: CASSGALGQGYTGELFF

d_gene: .
j_gene: TRBJ2-7
v_gene: TRBV4-1
abundance: .
CDR3nt: TGCGCCAGCAGCCAAGAGGTGCACGGGGGCGAGCAGTACTTC
CDR3aa: CASSQEVHGGEQYF

d_gene: .
j_gene: TRBJ1-2
v_gene: TRBV6-1
abundance: .
CDR3nt: TGTGCCAGCAGTGAAGGACAGGTCTATGGCTACACCTTC
CDR3aa: CASSEGQVYGYTF

d_gene: .
j_gene: TRBJ2-7
v_gene: TRBV11-2
abundance: .
CDR3nt: TGTGCCAGCAGCTTTTACGGGATCTCCTACGAGCAGTACTTC
CDR3aa: CASSFYGISYEQYF

d_gene: TRBD2
j_gene: TRBJ2-1
v_gene: TRBV7-2
abundance: .
CDR3nt: TGTGCCAGCAGCTCTAGCGGCCTAGCGGGAGTCGATGAGCAGTTCTTC
CDR3aa: CASSSSGLAGVDEQFF

d_gene: TRBD1
j_gene: TRBJ2-1
v_gene: TRBV5-1
abundance: .
CDR3nt: TGCGCCAGCAGCTTGGGGGCGTGGGACAGACAGTTCTTC
CDR3aa: CASSLGAWDRQFF

d_gene: .
j_gene: TRBJ2-1
v_gene: TRBV27
abundance: .
CDR3nt: TGTGCCAGCAGTCCCACTAGAAACTCCTACAATGAGCAGTTCTTC
CDR3aa: CASSPTRNSYNEQFF

d_gene: TRBD2
j_gene: TRBJ2-7
v_gene: TRBV5-5
abundance: once
CDR3nt: TGTGCCAGCAGCTTTCGGCTAGCGGTGTCCTACGAGCAGTACTTC
CDR3aa: CASSFRLAVSYEQYF

d_gene: TRBD2
j_gene: TRBJ2-1
v_gene: TRBV27
abundance: .
CDR3nt: TGTGCCAGCAGTTCAACTAGCGGGAGTCGGATCAATGAGCAGTTCTTC
CDR3aa: CASSSTSGSRINEQFF

d_gene: .
j_gene: TRBJ2-1
v_gene: TRBV4-1
abundance: .
CDR3nt: TGCGCCAGCAGCCAAGAAATAGTTTACAATGAGCAGTTCTTC
CDR3aa: CASSQEIVYNEQFF

d_gene: .
j_gene: TRBJ1-5
v_gene: TRBV29-1
abundance: .
CDR3nt: TGCAGCGTTGAGGCCGGGGTAGGGCAGCCCCAGCATTTT
CDR3aa: CSVEAGVGQPQHF

d_gene: TRBD2
j_gene: TRBJ2-3
v_gene: TRBV5-4
abundance: .
CDR3nt: TGTGCCAGCAGCCCTCGACTAGCGGGACCCTCTAGCACAGATACGCAGTATTTT
CDR3aa: CASSPRLAGPSSTDTQYF

d_gene: .
j_gene: TRBJ2-1
v_gene: TRBV11-3
abundance: .
CDR3nt: TGTGCCAGCAGCTCAGAGGGAGGCTCCTACAATGAGCAGTTCTTC
CDR3aa: CASSSEGGSYNEQFF

d_gene: TRBD2
j_gene: TRBJ2-1
v_gene: TRBV7-9
abundance: .
CDR3nt: TGTGCCAGCAGCGGACTAGCGGGAGGGCGCTTCAATGAGCAGTTCTTC
CDR3aa: CASSGLAGGRFNEQFF

d_gene: TRBD2
j_gene: TRBJ2-1
v_gene: TRBV6-6
abundance: .
CDR3nt: TGTGCCAGCAGTTACGGGGGGGCCTACAATGAGCAGTTCTTC
CDR3aa: CASSYGGAYNEQFF

d_gene: TRBD2
j_gene: TRBJ2-1
v_gene: TRBV5-1
abundance: .
CDR3nt: TGCGCCAGCGGAGCGGGCGGGAGGCACAATGAGCAGTTCTTC
CDR3aa: CASGAGGRHNEQFF

d_gene: TRBD2
j_gene: TRBJ2-7
v_gene: TRBV18
abundance: .
CDR3nt: TGTGCCAGCTCACCGGGAAGGGAGGGCGCCGAGCAGTACTTC
CDR3aa: CASSPGREGAEQYF

d_gene: .
j_gene: TRBJ1-2
v_gene: TRBV7-8
abundance: .
CDR3nt: TGTGCCAGCAGCTTAACGGAAGTGGGGGGGGGCTTCTATGGCTACACCTTC
CDR3aa: CASSLTEVGGGFYGYTF

d_gene: TRBD2
j_gene: TRBJ2-3
v_gene: TRBV5-1
abundance: .
CDR3nt: TGCGCCAGCAGCTTGGATCCTAGCGGGTTCGTGGCAGATACGCAGTATTTT
CDR3aa: CASSLDPSGFVADTQYF

d_gene: .
j_gene: TRBJ1-4
v_gene: TRBV5-1
abundance: .
CDR3nt: TGCGCCAGCAGCTTGGGCGACCAACGGGGTGAAAAACTGTTTTTT
CDR3aa: CASSLGDQRGEKLFF

d_gene: TRBD1
j_gene: TRBJ1-1
v_gene: TRBV2
abundance: .
CDR3nt: TGTGCCAGCAGGGAAAAAACAGGGGGATCGGACACTGAAGCTTTCTTT
CDR3aa: CASREKTGGSDTEAFF

d_gene: .
j_gene: TRBJ1-1
v_gene: TRBV27
abundance: .
CDR3nt: TGTGCCAGCAGTCCAATGACTACAGGGAGAAACACTGAAGCTTTCTTT
CDR3aa: CASSPMTTGRNTEAFF

d_gene: .
j_gene: TRBJ2-1
v_gene: TRBV9
abundance: .
CDR3nt: TGTGCCAGCAGCGCCCAAGGGGATGAGCAGTTCTTC
CDR3aa: CASSAQGDEQFF

d_gene: TRBD2
j_gene: TRBJ2-1
v_gene: TRBV29-1
abundance: .
CDR3nt: TGCAGCGTTAAGGGACTAGCGGGAGTGAAGGAGCAGTTCTTC
CDR3aa: CSVKGLAGVKEQFF

d_gene: .
j_gene: TRBJ1-6
v_gene: TRBV19
abundance: .
CDR3nt: TGTGCCAGTACCAACAGGGATAATTCACCCCTCCACTTT
CDR3aa: CASTNRDNSPLHF

d_gene: TRBD2
j_gene: TRBJ2-7
v_gene: TRBV19
abundance: .
CDR3nt: TGTGCCAGTAGTGCGACTAGCGGCTACGAGCAGTACTTC
CDR3aa: CASSATSGYEQYF

d_gene: .
j_gene: TRBJ1-1
v_gene: TRBV29-1
abundance: .
CDR3nt: TGCAGCGTTGATATGGCACCGAACACTGAAGCTTTCTTT
CDR3aa: CSVDMAPNTEAFF

d_gene: .
j_gene: TRBJ2-1
v_gene: TRBV5-1
abundance: .
CDR3nt: TGCGCCAGCAGCTTGTTGCCGGGAATCTCCTACAATGAGCAGTTCTTC
CDR3aa: CASSLLPGISYNEQFF

d_gene: .
j_gene: TRBJ1-3
v_gene: TRBV30
abundance: .
CDR3nt: TGTGCCTGGAGTGAACCAGGGTACGGAAACACCATATATTTT
CDR3aa: CAWSEPGYGNTIYF

d_gene: TRBD1
j_gene: TRBJ2-5
v_gene: TRBV5-1
abundance: .
CDR3nt: TGCGCCAGCAGCTTATGGGGGGACAGGGGAGAAGAGACCCAGTACTTC
CDR3aa: CASSLWGDRGEETQYF

d_gene: .
j_gene: TRBJ1-1
v_gene: TRBV7-9
abundance: .
CDR3nt: TGTGCCAGCAGCTTAGGGAGGTCCAACACTGAAGCTTTCTTT
CDR3aa: CASSLGRSNTEAFF

d_gene: TRBD1
j_gene: TRBJ1-4
v_gene: TRBV2
abundance: once
CDR3nt: TGTGCCAGCAGTCCAGACAGGGGTAATGAAAAACTGTTTTTT
CDR3aa: CASSPDRGNEKLFF

d_gene: .
j_gene: TRBJ2-7
v_gene: TRBV2
abundance: .
CDR3nt: TGTGCCAGCACCCAAGGGGGGGGTATCTCCTACGAGCAGTACTTC
CDR3aa: CASTQGGGISYEQYF

d_gene: .
j_gene: TRBJ1-1
v_gene: TRBV6-4
abundance: .
CDR3nt: TGTGCCAGCAGACCGACAGACGGGAGAACTGAAGCTTTCTTT
CDR3aa: CASRPTDGRTEAFF